These 16 T cell receptor beta chains came from one sample sequenced in a study of control samples from healthy donors and cancer patients. The repertoire was sequenced with immunoSEQ multiplex PCR; TCRdb's copy has only in-frame clones and lacks some. The table has around 150,000 clones, around nine tenths seen once. The sequencing sample was made of blood. All receptors come from a man between 18 and 35 years old in good health.

The chain links TRBV28 to TRBJ1-5; D call uncertain. Germline assignment: CDR1 MDHEN and CDR2 SYDVKM. This CDR3 has 13 residues. Trimming pared 6 bases from V and 5 bases from J, leaving 11 bases between. The CDR3 DNA sequence: TGTGCCAGCAGAAGAGACGGGGATCAGCCCCAGCATTTT. It translates to CASRRDGDQPQHF.

The V gene is TRBV28, the J gene TRBJ2-2; maybe TRBD2 (6 bases). Germline CDR1 MDHEN, CDR2 SYDVKM. Trimming took off 6 bases at V and 1 base at J, with 12 bases between the two ends. The CDR3 length is 15 residues. This CDR3 reads CASRSHGGNTGELFF. DNA of the CDR3: TGTGCCAGCAGATCCCACGGGGGGAACACCGGGGAGCTGTTTTTT.

A single count supports this clone. The chain combines TRBV29-1 with TRBJ2-2; D is uncertain. The CDR3 length is 12 residues. Trimming took off 4 bases at V and 1 base at J, with 4 bases between the two ends. CDR1 and CDR2 from the germline V gene are SQVTM and ANQGSEA. The CDR3 region is CSVGQNTGELFF. The CDR3, as DNA: TGCAGCGTTGGACAGAACACCGGGGAGCTGTTTTTT.

The chain links TRBV7-2 to TRBJ1-1; no clear D. CDR1 is SGHTA, CDR2 FQGNSA, per germline. The V end lost 1 base, the J end lost 2 bases, and 11 bases lay between the germline ends. The CDR3 totals 15 residues. CDR3 protein: CASSLELLGNTEAFF. DNA of the CDR3: TGTGCCAGCAGCTTAGAATTGCTGGGAAACACTGAAGCTTTCTTT.

J is TRBJ1-5 and V is TRBV18, with D unclear. V dropped 5 bases and J dropped 0 bases, with 8 bases sitting between them. This CDR3 has 14 amino acids. The germline gives CDR1 KGHSH, CDR2 LQKENI. The CDR3 nucleotides read TGTGCCAGCTCAATAGGGAATAGCAATCAGCCCCAGCATTTT. Amino acid sequence: CASSIGNSNQPQHF.

The chain joins TRBV24-1 to TRBJ2-1, with 13 nucleotides matching TRBD2. The CDR3 covers 17 residues. Germline values: CDR1 KGHDR, CDR2 SFDVKD. V lost 4 bases, J lost 3 bases, and 5 bases stayed unmatched. CDR3 DNA sequence: TGTGCCACCAGTGACCGGACTAGCGGGGGACTCTACAATGAGCAGTTCTTC. Protein product: CATSDRTSGGLYNEQFF.

The CDR3 loop is CASSPDRVIMNTEAFF. DNA for the CDR3: TGTGCCAGCAGCCCGGACAGGGTGATAATGAACACTGAAGCTTTCTTT. The J gene is TRBJ1-1, the V gene TRBV11-1; TRBD1 matches at 8 bases. V was pared by 5 bases and J by 0 bases, with 8 bases of the junction left unmatched. The CDR3 runs to 16 residues. Germline lookup yields CDR1 SGHAT and CDR2 FQDESV (reference sequence).

The chain joins TRBV27 to TRBJ2-1; D call uncertain. V lost 3 bases and J lost 2, with 14 bases in between. This CDR3 spans 16 amino acids. The germline gives CDR1 MNHEY, CDR2 SMNVEV (reference sequence). The CDR3 region has the DNA TGTGCCAGCAGTTTCCTCGCTAGAGTGGCCTACAATGAGCAGTTCTTC. As protein: CASSFLARVAYNEQFF.

V gene TRBV28 combines with J gene TRBJ2-7, with D uncertain. V gave up 3 bases and J gave up 5 bases, with 8 bases separating them. The length of the CDR3 is 12 residues. In germline, CDR1 is MDHEN, CDR2 SYDVKM. The CDR3 DNA sequence: TGTGCCAGCAGTTTCCACAGCGACGAGCAGTACTTC. Translation: CASSFHSDEQYF. Together with reference TRBV28 and TRBJ2-7, the CDR3 gives the full variable domain: DVKVTQSSRYLVKRTGEKVFLECVQDMDHENMFWYRQDPGLGLRLIYFSYDVKMKEKGDIPEGYSVSREKKERFSLILESASTNQTSMYLCASSFHSDEQYFGPGTRLTVT.

This clone was recorded many times. The rearrangement joins TRBV9 to TRBJ1-1; weak D call: TRBD1 (5 bases). The V and J ends lost 3 bases and 7 bases respectively, with 13 bases between them. The length of the CDR3 is 13 residues. Germline CDR1 reads SGDLS; CDR2 reads YYNGEE. The CDR3 coding sequence is TGTGCCAGCAGCGGCCCAGGGTTAGGTGAAGCTTTCTTT. It translates to CASSGPGLGEAFF.

J is TRBJ1-2 and V is TRBV5-5; the match to TRBD1 covers 9 bases. This CDR3 has 15 amino acids. V lost 4 bases, J lost 5 bases, and 9 bases stayed unmatched. From germline, CDR1 is SGHKS and CDR2 YYEKEE (reference sequence). This CDR3 reads CASSPAGTGIYGYTF. CDR3 sequence (DNA): TGTGCCAGCAGCCCGGCCGGGACAGGGATTTATGGCTACACCTTC.

This clone showed up just once. The J gene is TRBJ1-1, the V gene TRBV5-1, with D uncertain. The CDR3 runs 14 residues. The germline CDR1 and CDR2 sequences are SGHRS and YFSETQ. Between the trimmed V and J ends, which lost 6 bases and 1 base, there was a span of 13 bases. CDR3 amino acids: CASTTASSNTEAFF. DNA of the CDR3: TGCGCCAGCACCACGGCTTCGTCGAACACTGAAGCTTTCTTT.

The chain is built from TRBV9 and TRBJ2-1; the D gene could be TRBD1 or TRBD2 (5 bases each). The CDR3 is 13 amino acids. The V end was cut by 8 bases, the J end by 9 bases, with 18 bases between. From germline, CDR1 is SGDLS and CDR2 YYNGEE. For the CDR3, the DNA is TGTGCCAGTGTACCGGGGCCGGTTGGTGAGCAGTTCTTC. Its translation is CASVPGPVGEQFF.

This chain connects TRBV6-6 to TRBJ2-3, with D unclear. The germline V and J ends were trimmed by 6 bases and 6 bases, with 10 bases remaining between them. Germline V gene sequence: CDR1 MNHNY, CDR2 SVGAGI (reference sequence). The CDR3 is 12 amino acids. The CDR3 protein is CASSPQTDTQYF. The CDR3, as DNA: TGTGCCAGCAGCCCGCAGACGGATACGCAGTATTTT.

The chain is built from TRBV9 and TRBJ1-5, with D tentatively TRBD1 (5 bases). This CDR3 region has 14 residues. Germline V gene data show CDR1 as SGDLS and CDR2 as YYNGEE. Trimming pared 4 bases from V and 5 bases from J, leaving 13 bases between. This CDR3 is CASSPSPGDQPQHF. In DNA, the CDR3 is TGTGCCAGCAGCCCGAGTCCGGGGGATCAGCCCCAGCATTTT.

The rearrangement links TRBV7-2 to TRBJ2-2; 7 bases are shared with TRBD1. The CDR3 runs 15 residues. Germline CDR1 reads SGHTA; CDR2 reads FQGNSA. The V gene end was trimmed by 3 bases and the J gene end by 4 bases; junction bases not matched to a gene: 5. The CDR3 coding sequence is TGTGCCAGCAGCTTCCTTGGACAGGCCACCGGGGAGCTGTTTTTT. It encodes CASSFLGQATGELFF.